The rows below give T cell receptor beta chains drawn from one sample of a study of cytomegalovirus exposure and HLA in healthy donors. The protocol was immunoSEQ multiplex PCR, while the TCRdb copy is restricted to in-frame clones and leaves out a portion. The data contain 40,000 to 55,000 clones, 70% to 80% of them seen just once; the ten biggest clones take up approximately 3.5%. Source material: PBMCs. These receptors were collected from a woman aged 30 to 39 in good health and CMV-seronegative. CDR3s include the opening cysteine and the closing phenylalanine or tryptophan. The order of the fields is D gene, clone size, J gene, V gene, CDR3 DNA, CDR3 protein. The D gene is left open where the match is weak. Clone sizes are given selectively: once, few, many, or a class where the clone is expanded.

>TRBD1|NA|TRBJ2-2|TRBV13
TGTGCCAGCAGTCAGGGGGCCGGGGAGCTGTTTTTT
CASSQGAGELFF
>TRBD2|NA|TRBJ2-5|TRBV29-1
TGCAGCGGCGGGGAGGGACAAGAGACCCAGTACTTC
CSGGEGQETQYF
>TRBD1|NA|TRBJ1-2|TRBV19
TGTGCCAGTAGGCATACAGGGGATGGTGGCTACACCTTC
CASRHTGDGGYTF
>NA|NA|TRBJ2-5|TRBV13
TGTGCCAGCAGCTCCGAGGGTTCAGAGACCCAGTACTTC
CASSSEGSETQYF
>NA|NA|TRBJ1-1|TRBV9
TGTGCCAGCAGCGTAGAGGGGTTCACTGAAGCTTTCTTT
CASSVEGFTEAFF
>NA|once|TRBJ1-5|TRBV7-6
TGTGCCAGCAGCCCAGACACTAATCAGCCCCAGCATTTT
CASSPDTNQPQHF
>NA|few|TRBJ1-2|TRBV6-5
TGTGCCAGCAGTCCGGACTTCTATGGCTACACCTTC
CASSPDFYGYTF
>TRBD1|NA|TRBJ1-2|TRBV30
TGTGCCTGGAGTGTAGCAGGGGGCTATGGCTACACCTTC
CAWSVAGGYGYTF
>NA|few|TRBJ1-1|TRBV6-1
TGTGCCAGCAGTCCCGACTTGTGGAACACTGAAGCTTTCTTT
CASSPDLWNTEAFF
>NA|NA|TRBJ2-7|TRBV30
TGTGCCTGGAATCCGATTTCCCCCGGGGTCCTCTTCTTC
CAWNPISPGVLFF
>NA|NA|TRBJ1-5|TRBV6-5
TGTGCCAGCAGATTACTTTCGACAGATAATCAGCCCCAGCATTTT
CASRLLSTDNQPQHF
>NA|NA|TRBJ1-1|TRBV6-1
TGTGCCAGCAGTGAAATGGGGCAGGGCATCACTGAAGCTTTCTTT
CASSEMGQGITEAFF
>NA|few|TRBJ1-4|TRBV30
TGTGCCTGGACTGATATAGAGGCAAGTGAAAAACTGTTTTTT
CAWTDIEASEKLFF
>NA|NA|TRBJ1-6|TRBV6-5
TGTGCCAGCAGTTACTCGAATCAGGCCTATAATTCACCCCTCCACTTT
CASSYSNQAYNSPLHF
>NA|once|TRBJ2-1|TRBV30
TGTGCCTGGAGTGCCACTATCATCTCGGAGCAGTTCTTC
CAWSATIISEQFF
>NA|few|TRBJ1-2|TRBV10-3
TGTGCCATCAGCACAGGTGTGCCGATCTATGGCTACACCTTC
CAISTGVPIYGYTF
>TRBD1|NA|TRBJ1-2|TRBV15
TGTGCCACCAGCAGACTGGGACAGGTGGCCTATGGCTACACCTTC
CATSRLGQVAYGYTF
>NA|few|TRBJ1-4|TRBV6-5
TGTGCCAGCGGGGAGATTAATGAAAAACTGTTTTTT
CASGEINEKLFF
>NA|NA|TRBJ2-1|TRBV28
TGTGCCAGCAGTTGGGGGGGCCGCGCCGCCGGGAATGAGCAGTTCTTC
CASSWGGRAAGNEQFF
>NA|NA|TRBJ2-6|TRBV19
TGTGCCAGTAGTATGCGGAGCTCTGGGGCCAACGTCCTGACTTTC
CASSMRSSGANVLTF
>NA|few|TRBJ1-2|TRBV27
TGTGCCAGCAGTTCAGCCTACGGGACTGAGTATGGCTACACCTTC
CASSSAYGTEYGYTF
>NA|many|TRBJ2-6|TRBV6-1
TGTGCCAGCAGTGAACGTTTCTCTGGGGCCAACGTCCTGACTTTC
CASSERFSGANVLTF
>NA|NA|TRBJ1-2|TRBV14
TGTGCCAGCAGCCAACAGGGGCCGGTCTATGGCTACACCTTC
CASSQQGPVYGYTF
>NA|NA|TRBJ1-1|TRBV5-4
TGTGCCAGCAGCTCGGACTACACTGAAGCTTTCTTT
CASSSDYTEAFF
>TRBD1|NA|TRBJ2-7|TRBV28
TGTGCCAGCAGTGAGGGGACAGGGATCGACGAGCAGTACTTC
CASSEGTGIDEQYF
>TRBD1|NA|TRBJ1-1|TRBV6-5
TGTGCCAGCACCCCCAGACAGGGCGAAGCTTTCTTT
CASTPRQGEAFF
>NA|NA|TRBJ2-1|TRBV30
TGTGCCTCCTTTCTCGGGAGTAAGAATGAGCAGTTCTTC
CASFLGSKNEQFF
>TRBD1|once|TRBJ1-2|TRBV6-1
TGTGCCAGCAGTCAGGACAGGGGAGAATCGTATGGCTACACCTTC
CASSQDRGESYGYTF
>TRBD1|NA|TRBJ2-1|TRBV28
TGTGCCAGCAGTTTTGAACAGGGGATCAACAATGAGCAGTTCTTC
CASSFEQGINNEQFF
>TRBD1|few|TRBJ1-3|TRBV4-1
TGCGCCAGCAGCCATCACAGGGGCTTCTCTGGAAACACCATATATTTT
CASSHHRGFSGNTIYF
>NA|NA|TRBJ2-7|TRBV9
TGTGCCAGCAGCGTAGAAGCGCACTCCTACGAGCAGTACTTC
CASSVEAHSYEQYF
>NA|NA|TRBJ1-1|TRBV9
TGTGCCAGCAGCGTAGCACACAGTAACACTGAAGCTTTCTTT
CASSVAHSNTEAFF
>NA|NA|TRBJ2-3|TRBV29-1
TGCAGCCCATTCCGGGGGAGCACAGATACGCAGTATTTT
CSPFRGSTDTQYF
>NA|few|TRBJ1-5|TRBV28
TGTGCCAGCAAAGGGGGGGGTTTATCAAATCAGCCCCAGCATTTT
CASKGGGLSNQPQHF
>TRBD2|NA|TRBJ2-1|TRBV6-1
TGTGCCAGCACGGAGACTAGCGGGAGTCAAGGTGAGCAGTTCTTC
CASTETSGSQGEQFF
>NA|medium-sized|TRBJ2-3|TRBV6-4
TGTGCCAGCAGTGACTCGGCTAGTGCAGCAGATACGCAGTATTTT
CASSDSASAADTQYF
>NA|NA|TRBJ2-1|TRBV2
TGTGCCAGCAGCCTGGGACATCCGCCCGGCGATGAGCAGTTCTTC
CASSLGHPPGDEQFF
>TRBD1|NA|TRBJ1-5|TRBV6-5
TGTGCCAGTCGGAGGGGGCAGAGTCCCCTCACTCCCCAGCATTTT
CASRRGQSPLTPQHF
>TRBD2|NA|TRBJ2-7|TRBV6-1
TGTGCCAGCACCGCCGGGACTAGCTACGAGCAGTACTTC
CASTAGTSYEQYF
>NA|NA|TRBJ2-3|TRBV9
TGTGCCAGCAGCGTCGGAGGGGATACGCAGTATTTT
CASSVGGDTQYF
>NA|NA|TRBJ2-5|TRBV4-2
TGTGCCAGCAGCCGACGCCTCTCCCGACAGGAAGAGACCCAGTACTTC
CASSRRLSRQEETQYF
>NA|medium-sized|TRBJ1-3|TRBV5-1
TGCGCCAGCAGACAACAGGGTTCTGGAAACACCATATATTTT
CASRQQGSGNTIYF
>NA|few|TRBJ2-5|TRBV18
TGTGCCAGCTCACCCAATCAAGAGACCCAGTACTTC
CASSPNQETQYF
>TRBD1|NA|TRBJ2-7|TRBV30
TGTGCCTGGAGGGACAGGGGGCTCTACGAGCAGTACTTC
CAWRDRGLYEQYF
>NA|medium-sized|TRBJ2-7|TRBV6-5
TGTGCCAGCAGCCGGACAGTTCCCTACGAGCAGTACTTC
CASSRTVPYEQYF
>NA|NA|TRBJ1-5|TRBV6-5
TGTGCCAGCAGTTTCGCCGCGGGTAGCAATCAGCCCCAGCATTTT
CASSFAAGSNQPQHF
>TRBD2|NA|TRBJ2-7|TRBV14
TGTGCCAGCAGCCCCCGGGGGGTGGGGCGGCTCACCTACGAGCAGTACTTC
CASSPRGVGRLTYEQYF
>NA|NA|TRBJ1-2|TRBV9
TGTGCCAGCAGCGTAGAAGCGGACGGTGGGGACTATGGCTACACCTTC
CASSVEADGGDYGYTF
>TRBD1|once|TRBJ2-5|TRBV15
TGTGCCACCAGCAGCCTAGGACAGGGGGGACAAGAGACCCAGTACTTC
CATSSLGQGGQETQYF
>NA|NA|TRBJ2-4|TRBV7-2
TGTGCCAGCAGCTTCGGCGGGCCCCCTGGGGCCAAAAACATTCAGTACTTC
CASSFGGPPGAKNIQYF
>TRBD2|NA|TRBJ2-1|TRBV29-1
TGCAGCGTTGAAGATTGGGTTACTAGCGGGAGCTTAGTTTACAATGAGCAGTTCTTC
CSVEDWVTSGSLVYNEQFF
>TRBD1|once|TRBJ1-1|TRBV7-9
TGTGCCAGCAGCCCTGGGACAGGGGGTCTTGGGGGTGAAGCTTTCTTT
CASSPGTGGLGGEAFF
>TRBD2|NA|TRBJ2-6|TRBV5-4
TGTGCCAGCAGCTTCCAGGGCGGGGGGTTAAGCTCTGGGGCCAACGTCCTGACTTTC
CASSFQGGGLSSGANVLTF
>NA|NA|TRBJ1-1|TRBV30
TGTGCCTGGAGTGTACTTAATGAAGCTTTCTTT
CAWSVLNEAFF
>NA|NA|TRBJ1-1|TRBV7-3
TGTGCCAGCAGCTTAGACAGGAACACTGAAGCTTTCTTT
CASSLDRNTEAFF
>TRBD1|NA|TRBJ2-7|TRBV29-1
TGCAGCGTTGAAGATCGTTCGGGACAGGGTCGATTAGAGCAGTACTTC
CSVEDRSGQGRLEQYF
>TRBD1|NA|TRBJ2-3|TRBV30
TGTGCCTGGAGTGCGGGACAGGGAGCAGATACGCAGTATTTT
CAWSAGQGADTQYF
>NA|NA|TRBJ2-5|TRBV29-1
TGCAGCGTTGTGGACGGGGGAAGGGCCCAAGAGACCCAGTACTTC
CSVVDGGRAQETQYF
>TRBD1|NA|TRBJ1-1|TRBV6-1
TGTGCCAGCAGCGGTACAGGGGGCGGATTCACTGAAGCTTTCTTT
CASSGTGGGFTEAFF
>NA|NA|TRBJ2-7|TRBV29-1
TGCAGCGTGGACCTAGCGCCTAGCTCCTACGAGCAGTACTTC
CSVDLAPSSYEQYF